Shown below are 13 T cell receptor beta chains from a single sample sequenced in a study of blood T cell repertoires in COVID-19. TCRdb's table, derived via immunoSEQ multiplex PCR, lists solely in-frame clones and lacks some. The sample gives hundreds of thousands of clones, 80% to 90% of which show up once; around 0.8% is in the top ten. Sequencing was carried out using PBMCs or T cells enriched from blood (not recorded which). These TCRs come from a man in his forties or fifties who had been exposed to COVID-19.

The chain employs TRBV18 and TRBJ1-4; unclear D gene. Germline V gene lookup returns CDR1 KGHSH and CDR2 LQKENI. V lost 3 bases to trimming and J lost 6 bases, with 14 bases between them. The CDR3 is 15 amino acids. This chain's CDR3 is CASSPSVGGHEKLFF. In DNA, the CDR3 is TGTGCCAGCTCACCTTCGGTTGGAGGGCATGAAAAACTGTTTTTT.

The V and J genes are TRBV29-1 and TRBJ1-1; D uncertain. The germline V gene encodes CDR1 SQVTM and CDR2 ANQGSEA. The CDR3 contains 13 residues. V was cut by 4 bases and J by 10 bases, with 19 bases left in between. For the CDR3, the DNA is TGCAGCGTTGGTCCTTCTTCCGGGGTGGGAGCTTTCTTT. Protein: CSVGPSSGVGAFF.

The chain employs TRBV10-3 and TRBJ2-3; 13 bases match TRBD2. The CDR3 sequence is 14 residues long. V lost 8 bases, J lost 3 bases, and 2 bases stayed unmatched. Germline V gives CDR1 ENHRY, CDR2 SYGVKD. The CDR3: CAIGTSGATDTQYF. The CDR3 DNA sequence: TGTGCCATCGGGACTAGCGGGGCTACAGATACGCAGTATTTT.

V gene TRBV2 combines with J gene TRBJ1-3; perhaps TRBD1 as D (5 bases). The V end was cut by 7 bases, the J end by 3 bases, with 13 bases between. The CDR3 runs 14 residues. Germline values: CDR1 SNHLY, CDR2 FYNNEI. The CDR3 sequence: CASTIDRGGNTIYF. CDR3 nucleotides: TGTGCCAGCACTATAGATAGGGGTGGAAACACCATATATTTT.

The V gene is TRBV5-1, the J gene TRBJ1-5; the D is unclear. Deletions cut 0 bases from V and 3 bases from J, with 10 bases between. Germline CDR1 SGHRS, CDR2 YFSETQ. The CDR3 covers 15 residues. Here the CDR3 reads CASSLGPRNNQPQHF. The CDR3 region has the DNA TGCGCCAGCAGCTTGGGGCCGAGGAACAATCAGCCCCAGCATTTT.

The chain couples TRBV6-5 to TRBJ1-5, with TRBD1 as a possible D gene (5 bases). The V gene lost 4 bases and the J gene lost 3 bases, with 13 bases spanning the gap. CDR1 MNHEY and CDR2 SVGAGI come from the germline V gene. The CDR3 sequence is 15 residues long. The CDR3 nucleotides are TGTGCCAGCAGTTGGGCTGGGGGGAACAATCAGCCCCAGCATTTT. Its translation: CASSWAGGNNQPQHF.

The J gene is TRBJ1-1, the V gene TRBV7-2, with a tentative D call TRBD1 (5 bases). The CDR3 has 13 amino acids. Germline values: CDR1 SGHTA, CDR2 FQGNSA. V was shortened by 4 bases and J by 3 bases, with 9 bases between the two germline ends. The DNA for the CDR3 is TGTGCCAGCAGCTCCCGACAGTACACTGAAGCTTTCTTT. Translating it yields CASSSRQYTEAFF.

CDR3 sequence: CASSRGALVNSPLHF. The DNA for the CDR3 is TGTGCCAGCAGCCGGGGAGCGTTGGTAAATTCACCCCTCCACTTT. The chain uses TRBV3-1 (or the pseudogene TRBV3-2) and TRBJ1-6; D remains unclear. The CDR3 covers 15 residues. Trimming took off 4 bases at V and 7 bases at J, with 14 bases between the two ends. Looked up from germline, CDR1 is LGHDT and CDR2 is YNNKEL (reference sequence).

The gene calls are TRBV4-1 and TRBJ1-4; 7 nucleotides align to TRBD1. The CDR3 has 20 residues. J lost 0 bases, V lost 3 bases, and 16 bases had no gene match. Germline V gene lookup returns CDR1 MGHRA and CDR2 YSYEKL. The CDR3 DNA reads as TGCGCCAGCAGCCATAGACAGGGCTTTTCCGGCCAAGCAACTAATGAAAAACTGTTTTTT. It codes for CASSHRQGFSGQATNEKLFF.

The DNA of the CDR3 is TGTGCCAGCAGTTTGGGGGGGGCCTTTTACGAGCAGTACTTC. Protein: CASSLGGAFYEQYF. This chain connects TRBV6-6 to TRBJ2-7; D is perhaps TRBD2 (7 bases). V dropped 4 bases and J dropped 4 bases, with 14 bases sitting between them. This CDR3 is built from 14 residues. CDR1 is MNHNY and CDR2 is SVGAGI in the germline V gene (reference sequence).

The chain links TRBV5-4 to TRBJ1-6; D perhaps matches TRBD1 (6 bases). V lost 0 bases to trimming and J lost 8 bases, with 9 bases between them. The CDR3 is 14 amino acids. From germline, CDR1 is SGHNT and CDR2 YYREEE (reference sequence). This CDR3 reads CASSLDRAYSPLHF. DNA of the CDR3: TGTGCCAGCAGCTTGGACAGGGCCTATTCACCCCTCCACTTT.

The J gene is TRBJ1-2, the V gene TRBV28; 12 positions match TRBD1. This CDR3 is built from 15 residues. Germline V gene sequence: CDR1 MDHEN, CDR2 SYDVKM. The V gene end was trimmed by 6 bases and the J gene end by 4 bases; junction bases not matched to a gene: 6. CDR3 nucleotides: TGTGCCAGCAGACCCGGGACAGGGGGCAGCTATGGCTACACCTTC. Amino acids: CASRPGTGGSYGYTF.

The chain links TRBV10-3 to TRBJ2-5; possible D gene TRBD1, 5 bases. This CDR3 spans 12 amino acids. V lost 3 bases and J lost 5, with 7 bases in between. Germline V CDR1 and CDR2: ENHRY, SYGVKD. CDR3 nucleotides: TGTGCCATCAGTGAACAGGACGAGACCCAGTACTTC. Protein: CAISEQDETQYF.